This T cell receptor (beta chain) was recorded in a study of T cells in Graves' hyperthyroidism and ophthalmopathy. Whole-study findings and limits: The blood repertoire included most of the expanded thyroid clonotypes above 0.001.

Germline V gene sequence: CDR1 WSHSY, CDR2 SAAADI. The CDR3 extends over 16 amino acids. Unmatched junction bases numbered 7, after V lost 6 bases and J lost 2 bases. This clonotype has just a few counts. Its target is unknown. Researchers took RNA transcripts and amplified the TCR beta CDR3 regions from them. Initially, a first-round RT-PCR of the TCR CDR3 employed the HTBI primer set. TCRdb processed the multiplex PCR reads anew with MiXCR; each CDR3 protein has one entry. The top ten clones hold 30% to 40% of a sample with tens of thousands of distinct CDR3 sequences, roughly 50% of them seen once. The sample was peripheral blood or thyroid tissue (not recorded which). The V call is TRBV10-2, the J call TRBJ1-6, with 7 bases matching TRBD1. The source of this sequence is a woman aged 50 to 60 with Graves' hyperthyroidism. CDR3: CASRDTTGPYNSPLHF. The DNA of the CDR3 is TGCGCCAGCAGGGACACGACAGGGCCCTATAATTCACCCCTCCACTTT.